This T cell receptor (beta chain) was recorded in a study of CD8 T cells in ankylosing spondylitis. The CDR3 spans 20 residues. Trimming removed 1 base from V and 3 bases from J, with 25 bases in between. Per the germline V gene, CDR1 is MNHEY and CDR2 is SVGEGT. The study's findings and limits: Researchers reportedly found disease-linked clones significantly enriched in matched ankylosing spondylitis synovial fluid. Several of the motif variants were reported before in synovial fluid and blood from reactive arthritis. Blood from ankylosing spondylitis patients appeared to carry a characteristic roughly eight-variant TCR beta motif.

Points on this clonotype: Its antigen remains unknown.

TCRdb independently ran MiXCR on the 5' RACE reads; one entry per CDR3 protein. The sample includes about 340,000 distinct CDR3 sequences, under 15% of them seen just once. The source material was blood, either unsorted or a sorted T cell fraction (not recorded which). This sequence joins TRBV6-2 or TRBV6-3 and TRBJ2-1; D is possibly TRBD1 (6 bases). This receptor was identified in a male donor with ankylosing spondylitis or in good health (not recorded which). The CDR3 region is CASSYFGSVPARGFYNEQFF. CDR3 nucleotides: TGTGCCAGCAGTTACTTCGGTAGCGTCCCGGCTAGGGGGTTCTACAATGAGCAGTTCTTC.